The present T cell receptor (beta chain) was sequenced within a study of blood T cells in healthy people across ages. Remarks on this clonotype: Its antigen remains unknown.

PCR was performed a second time for about 7 to 11 cycles using a sample-barcoded 5' primer and a J-beta primer mix. The template-switch adaptor, which had 12 random nucleotides, put a tag on each cDNA molecule. Researchers report that each sample yielded at least 2.5 million CDR3-containing paired-end reads. MiXCR was run by TCRdb on the 5' RACE reads, yielding one entry per CDR3 protein. The sample consists of fewer than 1.5 million distinct CDR3 sequences, 42% of them appearing once. This CDR3 spans 18 amino acids. Germline V lookup: CDR1 SGHTA, CDR2 FQGNSA. The V gene end was trimmed by 5 bases and the J gene end by 4 bases; junction bases not matched to a gene: 11. General study points: The study lacked donor CMV status, which possibly confounded expanded clonotype changes. TCR beta diversity per million T cells fell roughly linearly with age.

The clonotype comes from a woman aged 18-30 years in good health. The sample comprised blood. This chain links TRBV7-2 with TRBJ2-6; 10 bases agree with TRBD2. The CDR3 DNA follows: TGTGCCAGCAGCGCAAGGAGCGGGGGGGCTTCGGGGGCCAACGTCCTGACTTTC. It specifies CASSARSGGASGANVLTF.